This T cell receptor beta chain was sequenced during a study of blood T cell repertoires in COVID-19. At the level of the study: Samples taken during acute and convalescent COVID-19 were collected in the United States, Italy and Spain.

Participants were aged roughly 18 to 90 years from 20 to 30 US areas. Clinical history as reported by participants underpinned cohort assignment. Some clones are missing from TCRdb's copy, which holds only in-frame ones; the method was immunoSEQ multiplex PCR. The sample lists approximately 500,000 clones; 70% to 90% were seen once. Trimming took off 4 bases at V and 4 bases at J, with 20 bases between the two ends. This CDR3 region has 17 residues. CDR1 LGHDT and CDR2 YNNKEL come from the germline V gene (reference sequence). The sequenced material came from PBMCs or T cells enriched from blood (not recorded which). The receptor was derived from a woman aged 40 to 50 who had recovered from COVID-19. V gene TRBV3-1 (or the pseudogene TRBV3-2) combines with J gene TRBJ1-3, with no clear D. In DNA form, the CDR3 reads TGTGCCAGCAGCCCGACCAGCGGGCAGATAATCGGAAACACCATATATTTT. Protein sequence: CASSPTSGQIIGNTIYF.